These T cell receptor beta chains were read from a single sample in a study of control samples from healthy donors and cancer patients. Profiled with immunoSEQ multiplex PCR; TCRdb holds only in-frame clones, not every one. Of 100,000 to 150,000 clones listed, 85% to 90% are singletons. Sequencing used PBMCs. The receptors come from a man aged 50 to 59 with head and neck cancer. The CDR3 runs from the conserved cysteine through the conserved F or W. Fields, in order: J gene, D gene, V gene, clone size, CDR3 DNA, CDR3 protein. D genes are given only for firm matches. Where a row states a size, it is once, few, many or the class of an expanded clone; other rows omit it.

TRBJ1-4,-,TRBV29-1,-,TGCAGCGTTGCTGGCCGCGCAACTAATGAAAAACTGTTTTTT,CSVAGRATNEKLFF
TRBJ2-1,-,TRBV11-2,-,TGTGCCAGCAGCTTAGATCACTGGGCCAATGAGCAGTTCTTC,CASSLDHWANEQFF
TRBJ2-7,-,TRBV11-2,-,TGTGCCAGCAGCTTGGGACCTAACTACGAGCAGTACTTC,CASSLGPNYEQYF
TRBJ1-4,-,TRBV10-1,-,TGCGCCAGCAGTGACTCCGGGATACCTAATGAAAAACTGTTTTTT,CASSDSGIPNEKLFF
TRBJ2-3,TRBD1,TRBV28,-,TGTGCCAGCAGGGGGACAGGGAAGAGCACAGATACGCAGTATTTT,CASRGTGKSTDTQYF
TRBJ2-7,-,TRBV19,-,TGTGCCAGTAGTCTGGGGGCGCACCCCATGGACGAGCAGTACTTC,CASSLGAHPMDEQYF
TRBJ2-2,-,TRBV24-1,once,TGTGCCACCAGTGATTTCTCGGCCGGGGAGCTGTTTTTT,CATSDFSAGELFF
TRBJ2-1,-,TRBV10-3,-,TGTGCCATCCAAGATGGCTCCTACAATGAGCAGTTCTTC,CAIQDGSYNEQFF
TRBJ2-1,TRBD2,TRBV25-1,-,TGTGCCAGCAGTGGGACTAGGGGTGAGCAGTTCTTC,CASSGTRGEQFF
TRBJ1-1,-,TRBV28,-,TGTGCCAGCAGTTTCCGTTATCTAGGGGCTACTGAAGCTTTCTTT,CASSFRYLGATEAFF
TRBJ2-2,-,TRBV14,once,TGTGCCAGCAGCCAAGAAGGGAGTGTGCGGTACACCGGGGAGCTGTTTTTT,CASSQEGSVRYTGELFF
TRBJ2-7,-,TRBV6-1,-,TGTGCCAGCAGTGAGCGGGGCTCCTACGAGCAGTACTTC,CASSERGSYEQYF
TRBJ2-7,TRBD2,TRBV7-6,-,TGTGCCAGCAGCCCTGGGGGCGGGAGGGCTGTCTACGAGCAGTACTTC,CASSPGGGRAVYEQYF
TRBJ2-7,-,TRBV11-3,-,TGTGCCAGCAGCTTAGGGGAGTCCTACGAGCAGTACTTC,CASSLGESYEQYF
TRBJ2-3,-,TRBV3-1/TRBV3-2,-,TGTGCCAGCAGCCCAAGCGGGAGCACAGATACGCAGTATTTT,CASSPSGSTDTQYF
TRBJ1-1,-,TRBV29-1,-,TGCAGCTCCGAAGTTAACACTGAAGCTTTCTTT,CSSEVNTEAFF
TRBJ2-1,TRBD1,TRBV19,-,TGTGCCAGTAGTTTGGGGACAGTCCCCTACAATGAGCAGTTCTTC,CASSLGTVPYNEQFF
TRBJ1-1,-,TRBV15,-,TGTGCCACCAGCAGAGATCGACTTGAAGCTTTCTTT,CATSRDRLEAFF
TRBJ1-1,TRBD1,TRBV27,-,TGTGCCAGCAGTCCCGCGACAGGGGGGAACACTGAAGCTTTCTTT,CASSPATGGNTEAFF
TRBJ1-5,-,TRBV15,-,TGTGCCACCATGACTACTGGCGGGAGCAATCAGCCCCAGCATTTT,CATMTTGGSNQPQHF
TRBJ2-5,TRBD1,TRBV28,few,TGTGCCAGCAGTTCACCCGGAGGACAGGCGGCTACCCAGTACTTC,CASSSPGGQAATQYF
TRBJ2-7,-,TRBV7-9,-,TGTGCCAGCAGCTTAGGGGACTACGAGCAGTACTTC,CASSLGDYEQYF
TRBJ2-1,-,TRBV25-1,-,TGTGCCAGCACCCCGGGGCAATGGTCCAGTGAGCAGTTCTTC,CASTPGQWSSEQFF
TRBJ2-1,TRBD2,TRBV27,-,TGTGCCAGCAGTTTGGGGGCGGGACTAGCTGAGCAGTTCTTC,CASSLGAGLAEQFF
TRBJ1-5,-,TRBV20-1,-,TGCAGTGCGAGTAGACAGGATAGCAATCAGCCCCAGCATTTT,CSASRQDSNQPQHF
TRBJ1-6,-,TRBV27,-,TGTGCCAGCAGTCCGACAGTCAGTGGTTCACCCCTCCACTTT,CASSPTVSGSPLHF
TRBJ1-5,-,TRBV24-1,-,TGTGCCACCAGTGATTTGGGTCTCGATAGCAATCAGCCCCAGCATTTT,CATSDLGLDSNQPQHF
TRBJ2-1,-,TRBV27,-,TGTGCCAGCAGTTTACAGTGGGGTGAGCAGTTCTTC,CASSLQWGEQFF
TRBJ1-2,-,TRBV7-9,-,TGTGCCAGCAGCCTCTCTCAGACGGCCGGCTACACCTTC,CASSLSQTAGYTF
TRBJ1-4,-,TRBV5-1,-,TGCGCCAGCCGAGAGGGTGAAAAACTGTTTTTT,CASREGEKLFF
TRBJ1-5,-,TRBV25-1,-,TGTGCCAGCGGCTGGGGGGCAAGCAATCAGCCCCAGCATTTT,CASGWGASNQPQHF
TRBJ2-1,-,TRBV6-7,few,TGTGCCAGCGTCGACCCAGACCCCGGGGATGAGCAGTTCTTC,CASVDPDPGDEQFF
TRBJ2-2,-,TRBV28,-,TGTGCCAGCAGTCTCGGATCCCTCAACACCGGGGAGCTGTTTTTT,CASSLGSLNTGELFF
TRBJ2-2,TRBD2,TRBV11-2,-,TGTGCCAGCAGCTTAAACCTCGGGACTAGCGGGAAGGTCGGGGAGCTGTTTTTT,CASSLNLGTSGKVGELFF
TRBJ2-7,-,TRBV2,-,TGTGCCAGCACCTGGATCCCGAGCTCCTACGAGCAGTACTTC,CASTWIPSSYEQYF
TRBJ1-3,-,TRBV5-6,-,TGTGCCAGCAGCGTGATGAAGGGTGAAAACACCATATATTTT,CASSVMKGENTIYF
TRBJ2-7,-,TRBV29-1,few,TGCAGCGTTGAAGACGGCCCGGGCATGGCGGCCTACGAGCAGTACTTC,CSVEDGPGMAAYEQYF
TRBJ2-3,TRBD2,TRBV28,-,TGTGCCAGCAGTTTCCTCAGACTAGCGGGAGTCGCAGATACGCAGTATTTT,CASSFLRLAGVADTQYF
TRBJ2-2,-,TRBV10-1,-,TGCGCCAGCCGGCAGGGAAACGGGGAGCTGTTTTTT,CASRQGNGELFF
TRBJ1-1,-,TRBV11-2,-,TGTGCCAGCAGTCCCGGAAACACTGAAGCTTTCTTT,CASSPGNTEAFF
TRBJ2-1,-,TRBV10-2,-,TGCGCCAGCACCTCCCGGAGGGGAGCGGTAACAAGCTCCTACAATGAGCAGTTCTTC,CASTSRRGAVTSSYNEQFF
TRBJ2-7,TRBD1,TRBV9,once,TGTGCCAGCAGCGCCTCCGGGACAGGGTGGGACGAGCAGTACTTC,CASSASGTGWDEQYF
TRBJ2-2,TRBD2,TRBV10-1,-,TGCGCCAGCAGTGAGTCGACTCCCCTCGGGACTAGCGGGATATTCACCGGGGAGCTGTTTTTT,CASSESTPLGTSGIFTGELFF
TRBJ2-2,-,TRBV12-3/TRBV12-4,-,TGTGCCAGCAGGTCCGTGGGGGCCGGGGAGCTGTTTTTT,CASRSVGAGELFF
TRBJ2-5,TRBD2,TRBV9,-,TGTGCCAGCAGCCCCAGCGGGGGGGCCCTGGGAAGAGAGACCCAGTACTTC,CASSPSGGALGRETQYF
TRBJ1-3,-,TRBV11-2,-,TGTGCCAGCAGCTTAGTGTTCGACTCTGGAAACACCATATATTTT,CASSLVFDSGNTIYF